The subject of this entry is one TCR beta chain. Its antigen has not been determined. No much larger clonotype is one base removed from it; base qualities were not supplied. This record comes from a study of T cells in tumors after PD-1 blockade (dated by TCRdb to the late 2010s). Study-level background: Patients were excluded if they had prior checkpoint blockade, use of systemic immunosuppressants, or recent radiotherapy or other anti-cancer therapy within 4 weeks. Pembrolizumab 200 mg every 3 weeks or cemiplimab 350 mg every 2 weeks was administered to patients. While on anti-PD-1 treatment, some of the patients also continued taking daily vismodegib 150 mg. An average of 113,528 TCR templates (range roughly 22,000-290,000) and roughly 37,000 unique clonotypes was obtained for peripheral blood samples. Paired single-cell RNA and TCR sequencing was performed on site-matched tumors from BCC or SCC patients before and after anti-PD-1 therapy. To compare clonotypes in blood versus tumor, bulk TCR sequencing was run on 10 peripheral blood samples drawn from four or five patients. Clinical response was assessed using RECIST version 1.1. Study-wide conclusions, independent of this receptor: Where the novel T cell clones came from was not identified, and possible sources could include lymphoid organs or rare unexpanded clones inside the tumor or in the tumor periphery. Roughly two fifths of the TCR clonotypes from tumors also showed up in blood, and some novel exhausted tumor clones were present in pre-treatment blood, which suggests peripheral recruitment.

Taken from cysteine to phenylalanine, the CDR3 has 15 residues. Only the CDR3 portion is preserved as DNA: 45 bases, with reading frame beginning at the first base. CDR1 and CDR2, per the germline V gene, are MNHEY and SVGAGI. Trimmed from V: 4 bases; trimmed from J: 2 bases; junction bases lacking a gene match: 3. The time point label corresponds to: before anti-PD-1 therapy. Genomic DNA extracted from tumor biopsies or peripheral blood was used for bulk TCRbeta sequencing, with input ranging from 616 ng to 6,004 ng. Every patient had histologically proven advanced or metastatic basal or squamous cell carcinoma and was a poor candidate for surgical resection. The basal cell carcinoma cohort was made up of ten to twelve patients, and bulk tumor TCR sequencing was performed for roughly 8 of these patients. The immunoSEQ platform was used for deep TCRbeta sequencing. The study's own analysis went as follows. Only productive rearrangements were exported from the immunoSEQ Analyzer for downstream analysis. T cell phenotypes were assigned to bulk TCRbeta clonotypes by matching to single-cell RNA+TCR-seq clones sharing the same TCRbeta sequence. Clone enrichment in tumor was calculated as tumor frequency divided by PBMC frequency from bulk TCR sequencing. GLIPH was used to sort TCRs into specificity groups, which are clusters of distinct TCRs that likely recognize common antigens through shared CDR3 motifs. TCRdb carries this immuneACCESS record with in-frame sequences only. Its versions omit some clonotypes, under half of them owing to an unresolved V gene in the studies checked, with the rest unexplained. V and J calls and clone size come straight from that table; D and trimming were deduced from the DNA. The sample table records more than 40,000 clones; over 70% of these occur just once. About 4% of the sample rests with the top ten.

This sequence originates from a human donor with basal cell carcinoma. The chain employs TRBV6-5 and TRBJ2-2; TRBD1 matches 8 bases in the middle. Sequences were derived from PBMCs, sampled before anti-PD-1 treatment. Here the CDR3 is given as CASSFQGANTGELFF. The DNA is as follows: TGTGCCAGCAGTTTTCAGGGGGCAAACACCGGGGAGCTGTTTTTT.